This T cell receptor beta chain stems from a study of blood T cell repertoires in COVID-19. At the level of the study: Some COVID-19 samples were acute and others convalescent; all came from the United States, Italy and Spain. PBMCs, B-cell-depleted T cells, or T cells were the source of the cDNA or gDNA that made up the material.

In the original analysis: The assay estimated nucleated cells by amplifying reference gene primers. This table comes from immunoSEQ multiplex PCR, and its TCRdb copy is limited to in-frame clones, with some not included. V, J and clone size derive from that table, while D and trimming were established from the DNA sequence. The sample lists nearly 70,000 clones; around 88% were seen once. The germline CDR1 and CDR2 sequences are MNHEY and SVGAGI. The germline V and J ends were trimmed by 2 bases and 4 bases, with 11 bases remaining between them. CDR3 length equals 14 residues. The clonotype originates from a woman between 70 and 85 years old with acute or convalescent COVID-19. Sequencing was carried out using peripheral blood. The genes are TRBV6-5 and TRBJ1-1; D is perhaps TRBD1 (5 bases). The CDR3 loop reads CASSYPGKGTEAFF. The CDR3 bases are TGTGCCAGCAGTTACCCAGGGAAGGGCACTGAAGCTTTCTTT.